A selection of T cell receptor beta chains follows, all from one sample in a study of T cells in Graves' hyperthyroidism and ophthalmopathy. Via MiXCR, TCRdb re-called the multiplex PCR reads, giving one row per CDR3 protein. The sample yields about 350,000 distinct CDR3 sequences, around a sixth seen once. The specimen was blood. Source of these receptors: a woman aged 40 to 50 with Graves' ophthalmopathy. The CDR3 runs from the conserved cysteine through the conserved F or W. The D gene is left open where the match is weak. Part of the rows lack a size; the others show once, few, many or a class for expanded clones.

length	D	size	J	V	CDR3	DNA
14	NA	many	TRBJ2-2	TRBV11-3	CASSLDLDTGELFF	TGTGCCAGCAGCTTAGATCTAGACACCGGGGAGCTGTTTTTT
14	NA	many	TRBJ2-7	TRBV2	CASRDDRASYEQYF	TGTGCCAGCAGGGATGACAGAGCATCCTACGAGCAGTACTTC
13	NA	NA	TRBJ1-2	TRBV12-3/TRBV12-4	CASSLARQDGYTF	TGTGCCAGCAGTTTAGCGCGACAGGATGGCTACACCTTC
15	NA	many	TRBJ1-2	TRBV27	CASRDRKVNNYGYTF	TGTGCCAGCAGGGACAGAAAGGTGAATAACTATGGCTACACCTTC
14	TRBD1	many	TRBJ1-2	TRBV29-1	CSVERTGHDYGYTF	TGCAGCGTTGAAAGGACAGGCCATGACTATGGCTACACCTTC
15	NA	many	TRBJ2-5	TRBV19	CASSPSTGTQETQYF	TGTGCCAGTAGTCCTTCCACCGGGACCCAAGAGACCCAGTACTTC
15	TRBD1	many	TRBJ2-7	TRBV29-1	CSVLILQGFADEQYF	TGCAGCGTATTGATTCTACAGGGGTTCGCTGACGAGCAGTACTTC
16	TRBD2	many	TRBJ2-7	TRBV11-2	CASSLGGGRELYEQYF	TGTGCCAGCAGCTTAGGTGGTGGGCGGGAGCTCTACGAGCAGTACTTC
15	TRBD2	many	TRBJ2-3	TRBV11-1	CASSPLGLGTDTQYF	TGTGCCAGCAGCCCCTTGGGACTAGGAACAGATACGCAGTATTTT
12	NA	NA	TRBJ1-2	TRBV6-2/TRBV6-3	CASRQATYGYTF	TGTGCCAGCAGACAGGCGACGTATGGCTACACCTTC
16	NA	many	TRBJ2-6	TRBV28	CASSLSGAGGANVLTF	TGTGCCAGCAGTTTATCGGGGGCGGGTGGGGCCAACGTCCTGACTTTC
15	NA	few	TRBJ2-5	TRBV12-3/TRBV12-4	CASSPLAGYQETQYF	TGTGCCAGCAGCCCCCTCGCGGGGTACCAAGAGACCCAGTACTTC
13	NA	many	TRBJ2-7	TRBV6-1	CASKARGRYEQYF	TGTGCCAGCAAGGCTCGGGGGAGGTACGAGCAGTACTTC